Following are 30 T cell receptor beta chains from one sample sequenced in a study of CD8+ T cells in alopecia areata. A sort of pooled cutaneous lymph node cells used CD4, CD8alpha, NKG2D, NKG2ACE and other stains. Following RNA extraction, reverse transcription yielded cDNA that acted as the sequencing template. Data came from immunoSEQ multiplex PCR; TCRdb stores just in-frame clones and leaves some out. The profile covers roughly 260,000 clones, none occurring a single time. The sequenced sample was CD4+ T cells sorted from a lymph node. Source of these receptors: a C3H/HeJ mouse with alopecia areata. MHC haplotype: H2-k.

This clone came up a few times. Gene labels here are mouse ones. The CDR3 goes on 4 residues after the read ends, and that part is filled in from the germline J gene. The same CDR3 can be traced to other DNA sequences in this sample. The rearrangement links TRBV19 to TRBJ2-2; no firm D call. The CDR3 totals 14 residues. V was shortened by 2 bases and J by 2 bases, with 7 bases between the two germline ends. Germline V lookup: CDR1 FNHDT, CDR2 SITEND (reference sequence). The CDR3 sequence: CASSIRQNTGQLYF. The sequenced CDR3 bases are TGTGCCAGCAGTATCCGCCAGAACACCGGG.

As for this clone: Gene names follow the mouse nomenclature. The CDR3 end lies 4 residues beyond the end of the read and is filled in from the germline J gene. The chain uses TRBV13-1 and TRBJ2-2, with a tentative D call TRBD1 (6 bases). With 3 bases removed from V and 1 base from J, the gap between germline ends came to 10 bases. The CDR3 length is 15 residues. Germline V gene lookup returns CDR1 NSHNY and CDR2 SYGAGN. CDR3 sequence: CASSGGTKNTGQLYF. The part of the CDR3 DNA that was read is TGTGCCAGCAGTGGTGGGACAAAAAACACCGGG.

Comment on this clone: These gene names are mouse names. The CDR3 extends 4 residues past the end of the read, so its final part is completed from the germline J gene. The rearrangement links TRBV19 to TRBJ1-2; the D gene is possibly TRBD1 (5 bases). Per the germline V gene, CDR1 is FNHDT and CDR2 is SITEND (reference sequence). The CDR3 contains 13 residues. V was cut by 5 bases and J by 2 bases, with 10 bases left in between. The sequenced CDR3 bases are TGTGCCAGCAGCCAAAGACAGAACTCC. Its protein product is CASSQRQNS. The CDR3 as a whole reads CASSQRQNSDYTF.

There are many counts of this clone. Here the gene names and germline are mouse. The read comes to an end 4 residues before the CDR3 does, leaving the germline J gene to fill in the end. The chain combines TRBV13-3 with TRBJ1-2; D possibly corresponds to TRBD1 (5 bases). V lost 2 bases and J 4 bases, leaving 12 bases between the germline ends. Germline assignment: CDR1 NNHDY and CDR2 SYVADS. This CDR3 spans 14 amino acids. CDR3 residues: CASSEEGRSSDYTF. The CDR3 DNA, read in part, is TGTGCCAGCAGTGAGGAGGGGAGGAGCTCC.

This clone was detected only a few times. Here the gene names and germline are mouse. Coverage ceases 4 residues before the CDR3 finishes, and the germline J gene fills in the end. The same CDR3 also results from other DNA sequences found in this sample. The chain links TRBV13-1 to TRBJ2-7; no firm D call. The CDR3 covers 11 residues. CDR1 and CDR2 (germline): NSHNY, SYGAGN. CDR3 DNA (partial): TGTGCCAGCAGTCCCCTTTAT. Its translation: CASSPLY. The complete CDR3 sequence is CASSPLYEQYF.

To note about this clone: Mouse gene names and germline throughout. Other nucleotide sequences from this sample produce the same CDR3. The CDR3 loop is CASGEPGQGAEQFF. The DNA read from the CDR3 is TGTGCCAGCGGTGAGCCGGGACAGGGGGCT. The chain uses TRBV13-2 and TRBJ2-1; 10 bases agree with TRBD1. The sequenced fragment ends 4 residues before the CDR3 boundary, so the rest is inferred from the germline J gene. CDR3 size: 14 residues. The germline CDR1 and CDR2 sequences are NNHNN and SYGAGS (reference sequence).

For this clone: Any gene name here is a mouse gene name. The read is 4 residues too short to cover the CDR3 end, so that end is filled in from the germline J gene. The chain is built from TRBV1 and TRBJ2-7, with 12 bases that match TRBD2. Looked up from germline, CDR1 is NSQYPW and CDR2 is LRSPGD (reference sequence). V was clipped by 1 base and J by 3 bases; unmatched bases: 1. The CDR3 has 15 residues. This chain's CDR3 is CTCSAGTGGVYEQYF. Incomplete CDR3 DNA: TGCACCTGCAGTGCAGGGACTGGGGGGGTCTAT. Drawing the rest from reference TRBV1 and TRBJ2-7, the complete variable domain is VTLLEQNPRWRLVPRGQAVNLRCILKNSQYPWMSWYQQDLQKQLQWLFTLRSPGDKEVKSLPGADYLATRVTDTELRLQVANMSQGRTLYCTCSAGTGGVYEQYFGPGTRLTVL.

There are a few counts of this clone. Gene names and germline match the mouse. The missing CDR3 end, 3 residues past where the read stops, is filled in from the germline J gene. The sample carries other DNA sequences with the same CDR3. V is TRBV13-1 and J is TRBJ1-6; 7 bases align to TRBD1. TRBJ1-6 is known as an ORF, though its function is uncertain. There are 14 residues in the CDR3. Germline V gene data show CDR1 as NSHNY and CDR2 as SYGAGN. V was clipped by 3 bases and J by 3 bases; unmatched bases: 0. Here the CDR3 reads CASSGDSYNSPLYF. CDR3 DNA (partial): TGTGCCAGCAGTGGGGACAGCTATAATTCGCCC.

A few counts support this clone. The genes are named according to mouse. The read is 4 residues too short to cover the CDR3 end, so that end is filled in from the germline J gene. The same CDR3 arises from other DNA sequences in this sample as well. The chain recombines TRBV19 with TRBJ2-2; D remains unclear. Germline loops: CDR1 FNHDT, CDR2 SITEND (reference sequence). This CDR3 comprises 14 residues. Trimming took 2 bases from V and 0 from J, leaving 5 bases between them. The CDR3 is CASSIRANTGQLYF. The sequenced part of the CDR3 DNA is TGTGCCAGCAGTATTAGGGCAAACACCGGG. Full variable domain (outside the CDR3, taken from reference TRBV19 and TRBJ2-2): GGIITQTPKFLIGQEGQKLTLKCQQNFNHDTMYWYRQDSGKGLRLIYYSITENDLQKGDLSEGYDASREKKSSFSLTVTSAQKNEMAVFLCASSIRANTGQLYFGEGSKLTVL.

On this clone: Genes and germline are mouse. With the read ending 4 residues before the CDR3 end, the germline J gene is used to fill in that end. This rearrangement joins TRBV31 to TRBJ2-7; 11 bases align to TRBD2. This CDR3 is 16 amino acids long. Germline V gene data show CDR1 as GKSSPN and CDR2 as SITVG. V trimming: 0 bases; J trimming: 0 bases; junction bases outside the gene matches: 4. This CDR3 reads CAWSLGGLGDSYEQYF. The part of the CDR3 DNA that was read is TGTGCCTGGAGTCTAGGGGGACTGGGGGACTCCTAT.

In the case of this clone: These gene names are mouse names. CDR3 sequence reads: CASSIQSNTEVFF. CDR3 bases read: TGTGCCAGCAGTATACAGTCAAACACA. V gene TRBV19 combines with J gene TRBJ1-1; D remains unclear. The read gets to within 4 residues of the CDR3 end, and the germline J gene fills in the rest. Per the germline V gene, CDR1 is FNHDT and CDR2 is SITEND (reference sequence). V gave up 1 base and J gave up 0 bases, with 4 bases separating them. The CDR3 runs to 13 residues.

This clone has only a few counts. The listed genes are named as in mouse. Read data end 4 residues before the CDR3 end; the end is taken from the germline J gene. This chain connects TRBV19 to TRBJ2-7, with D unresolved. Trimming left V 4 bases short and J 3 bases short, with 5 bases between. The CDR3 is 11 residues long. The germline V gene has CDR1 FNHDT and CDR2 SITEND (reference sequence). The DNA read from the CDR3 is TGTGCCAGCAGTCCCTTCTAT. This encodes CASSPFY. The entire CDR3 reads CASSPFYEQYF.

This clone came up many times. All gene names here are mouse names. The CDR3 end is not reached by the read, which stops 4 residues before it; the germline J gene fills it in. V is TRBV1 and J is TRBJ2-2; D call uncertain. This CDR3 spans 16 amino acids. V was shortened by 0 bases and J by 0 bases, with 8 bases between the two germline ends. Germline lookup yields CDR1 NSQYPW and CDR2 LRSPGD (reference sequence). CDR3 residues: CTCSAEGSSNTGQLYF. Partial CDR3 DNA: TGCACCTGCAGTGCAGAGGGTTCCTCAAACACCGGG.

Concerning this clone: Mouse gene names and germline throughout. With the read ending 3 residues before the CDR3 end, the germline J gene is used to fill in that end. The V and J genes are TRBV29 and TRBJ1-6; D unclear. TRBJ1-6 is treated as an ORF (open reading frame) with a function not yet certain. Germline values: CDR1 MSHET, CDR2 SYDVDS. Trimming removed 1 base at V and 10 bases at J, with 8 bases between. The CDR3 is 13 amino acids. The CDR3 protein is CASSLLGRSPLYF. The part of the CDR3 DNA that was read is TGTGCTAGCAGTTTATTGGGGAGGTCGCCC.

In the case of this clone: Mouse germline and gene names are used. The read comes to an end 4 residues before the CDR3 does, leaving the germline J gene to fill in the end. Other DNA sequences in the sample encode the same CDR3. The chain has TRBV13-2 and TRBJ2-5; 11 positions match TRBD2. Per the germline V gene, CDR1 is NNHNN and CDR2 is SYGAGS (reference sequence). The CDR3 runs 16 residues. The V and J ends lost 2 bases and 3 bases, in that order; junction bases with no gene match: 5. This chain's CDR3 is CASGEGTGGNQDTQYF. CDR3 bases read: TGTGCCAGCGGTGAGGGGACTGGGGGTAATCAAGAC.

This clone was counted between two and nine times. Gene names and germline refer to mouse. From the germline J gene comes the end of the CDR3, since the read stops 4 residues before it. This rearrangement joins TRBV13-3 to TRBJ1-2; 9 bases are a match to TRBD1. This CDR3 contains 12 residues. The germline V gene has CDR1 NNHDY and CDR2 SYVADS. The part of the CDR3 DNA that was read is TGTGCCAGCAGTCACAGGGGGCGC. It specifies CASSHRGR. The whole CDR3 sequence is CASSHRGRDYTF.

The sample holds a few counts of this clone. Here the gene names and germline are mouse. CDR3 sequence reads: CASSILRTGFYNSPLYF. The CDR3 DNA, read in part, is TGTGCCAGCAGTATCCTACGGACAGGTTTCTATAATTCGCCC. J is TRBJ1-6 and V is TRBV19, with 7 nucleotides matching TRBD1. The read is 3 residues too short to cover the CDR3 end, so that end is filled in from the germline J gene. TRBJ1-6 is flagged as an ORF with uncertain function. CDR1 is FNHDT and CDR2 is SITEND in the germline V gene (reference sequence). The V and J ends lost 2 bases and 3 bases, in that order; junction bases with no gene match: 8. CDR3 size: 17 residues.

A word on this clone: Gene names refer to mouse genes. The CDR3 extends 4 residues past the end of the read, so its final part is completed from the germline J gene. The chain couples TRBV5 to TRBJ1-1; D ambiguous. The CDR3 sequence is 12 residues long. Germline V gives CDR1 LGHNA, CDR2 YNLKQL (reference sequence). The CDR3 DNA, read in part, is TGTGCCAGCAGCCAAGATCAGACA. Amino acids: CASSQDQT. The entire CDR3 reads CASSQDQTEVFF.

This clone was picked up a small number of times. Genes and germline come from the mouse. The CDR3 end is not reached by the read, which stops 4 residues before it; the germline J gene fills it in. The chain combines TRBV29 with TRBJ2-5; TRBD1 matches at 8 bases. The CDR3 loop spans 13 amino acids. From germline, CDR1 is MSHET and CDR2 SYDVDS. V dropped 5 bases and J dropped 3; count of bases not matched to a gene: 1. The CDR3 DNA, read in part, is TGTGCTAGCAGTCAGGGGGCGCAAGAC. Residues: CASSQGAQD. The whole CDR3 sequence is CASSQGAQDTQYF.

Worth noting for this clone: Gene names are mouse gene names. This specimen includes other DNA sequences encoding the same CDR3. The sequenced CDR3 bases are TGTGCCAGCAGTGATGTGGGGGGACAAGAC. Translating gives CASSDVGGQD. The CDR3 as a whole reads CASSDVGGQDTQYF. This chain links TRBV13-1 with TRBJ2-5; the match to TRBD2 covers 7 bases. The missing CDR3 end, 4 residues past where the read stops, is filled in from the germline J gene. J was trimmed by 3 bases and V by 0 bases; bases with no gene match: 1. Germline-derived CDR1 and CDR2 are NSHNY and SYGAGN. There are 14 residues in the CDR3.

Remarks on this clone: Gene names and germline refer to mouse. The read ends 4 residues early relative to the CDR3; the germline J gene fills the gap. This specimen includes other DNA sequences encoding the same CDR3. V is TRBV1 and J is TRBJ2-5; 7 bases align to TRBD1. This CDR3 is built from 14 residues. Germline trimming cut 4 bases from V and 0 bases from J; bases unmatched to any gene: 1. From germline, CDR1 is NSQYPW and CDR2 LRSPGD (reference sequence). The DNA read from the CDR3 is TGCACCTGCAGTGGGGACAGAAACCAAGAC. This sequence encodes CTCSGDRNQD. In full, the CDR3 is CTCSGDRNQDTQYF.

About this clone itself: The listed genes are named as in mouse. The read terminates 4 residues ahead of where the CDR3 ends, so the germline J gene completes it. The chain has TRBV13-1 and TRBJ2-7; TRBD1 agrees at 8 bases. Germline V lookup: CDR1 NSHNY, CDR2 SYGAGN. Trimming cost V 4 bases and J 3 bases; bases outside gene matches: 3. There are 13 residues in the CDR3. This chain's CDR3 is CASSLTGDYEQYF. The sequenced part of the CDR3 DNA is TGTGCCAGCAGTCTGACAGGGGACTAT.

On this clone itself: Genes and germline come from the mouse. The read comes to an end 4 residues before the CDR3 does, leaving the germline J gene to fill in the end. The rearrangement joins TRBV12-1 to TRBJ2-7; TRBD1 agrees at 10 bases. The CDR3 covers 14 residues. Trimming at V came to 0 bases and at J to 3 bases, leaving 1 base not matched to a gene. Germline loops: CDR1 SGHSN, CDR2 HYEKVE. The CDR3 DNA, read in part, is TGTGCCAGCTCTCTCGGGACAGGGGTCTAT. This translates into CASSLGTGVY. From start to end, the CDR3 is CASSLGTGVYEQYF.

This clone has only a few counts. These gene names are mouse names. The read terminates 4 residues ahead of where the CDR3 ends, so the germline J gene completes it. The same CDR3 is also encoded by other DNA sequences in this sample. The chain employs TRBV31 and TRBJ2-2; 7 nucleotides match TRBD1. The trim removed 0 bases at V and 2 bases at J, leaving 3 bases unmatched. The CDR3 runs 15 residues. Germline V lookup: CDR1 GKSSPN, CDR2 SITVG. The CDR3 is CAWSLGGQNTGQLYF. The sequenced CDR3 bases are TGTGCCTGGAGTCTAGGGGGACAGAACACCGGG.

This clone has only a few counts. The gene names given are mouse names. This sample also contains other DNA sequences that code for the same CDR3. Incomplete CDR3 DNA: TGTGCCTGGAGTCGCCAGGGCCCCGGG. Encoded protein: CAWSRQGPG. The entire CDR3 reads CAWSRQGPGQLYF. The chain employs TRBV31 and TRBJ2-2; tentative D call: TRBD1 (5 bases). The read is 4 residues too short to cover the CDR3 end, so that end is filled in from the germline J gene. The germline V gene has CDR1 GKSSPN and CDR2 SITVG. The ends were cut back, 1 base at V and 6 bases at J, with 9 bases in the middle. The CDR3 loop spans 13 amino acids.

Notes on this clone: Genes and germline are mouse. The read ends 4 residues shy of where the CDR3 ends; the end is completed using the germline J gene. The genes are TRBV5 and TRBJ2-1; 8 bases fit TRBD1. Trimming took 1 base from V and 6 from J; bases not matched to a gene: 8. This CDR3 has 16 residues. Germline V gene data show CDR1 as LGHNA and CDR2 as YNLKQL (reference sequence). CDR3 residues: CASSQGQGARGAEQFF. The part of the CDR3 DNA that was read is TGTGCCAGCAGCCAAGGCCAGGGGGCGCGGGGTGCT.

This clone was observed a handful of times. Gene labels here are mouse ones. The CDR3 extends 4 residues past the end of the read, so its final part is completed from the germline J gene. The chain recombines TRBV5 with TRBJ1-1; 9 nucleotides match TRBD1. The CDR3 covers 15 residues. Germline V gives CDR1 LGHNA, CDR2 YNLKQL (reference sequence). The CDR3 reads CASSQETGGAGEVFF. CDR3 bases read: TGTGCCAGCAGCCAAGAAACAGGGGGCGCAGGA.

In the case of this clone: Gene names refer to mouse genes. The read is 4 residues too short to cover the CDR3 end, so that end is filled in from the germline J gene. The chain joins TRBV31 to TRBJ2-5, with D perhaps matching TRBD1 (6 bases). Germline CDR1 GKSSPN, CDR2 SITVG. This CDR3 region has 13 residues. CDR3 residues: CAWSPDRLDTQYF. The CDR3 bases that were read are TGTGCCTGGAGTCCTGACAGGCTAGAC.

This clone turned up a few times. Germline and genes here are mouse. From the germline J gene comes the end of the CDR3, since the read stops 4 residues before it. The chain uses TRBV3 and TRBJ2-4; 8 positions match TRBD2. This CDR3 contains 13 residues. Germline lookup yields CDR1 SNHLY and CDR2 FYNGKV (reference sequence). CDR3 region: CARELGVGNTLYF. The CDR3 DNA, read in part, is TGTGCCAGAGAACTGGGGGTGGGGAAC.

On this clone itself: The genes are named according to mouse. CDR3 residues: CASSDNRGPNSPLYF. Partial CDR3 DNA: TGTGCCAGCAGTGATAACAGGGGGCCGAATTCGCCC. J is TRBJ1-6 and V is TRBV13-1; 9 nucleotides agree with TRBD1. The read finishes 3 residues shy of the CDR3 end, and the germline J gene is used to complete it. TRBJ1-6 is noted as an ORF with a role that remains uncertain. Germline CDR1 reads NSHNY; CDR2 reads SYGAGN. The CDR3 is 15 residues long. V gave up 1 base and J gave up 7 bases; unmatched junction bases: 3.